Included here is one T cell receptor (beta chain) sequence, with context. Antigen unknown. Clones were read by immunoSEQ multiplex PCR, and TCRdb kept only the in-frame ones, dropping some. The sample includes roughly 330,000 clones, about 61% of them seen just once. The data derive from a study of cytotoxic CD8 clonotypes in ibrutinib-treated CLL. About the research overall: Specimens for response were gathered following a median 12 months of therapy, spanning 6 to 36. Findings of the study overall: Baseline clonality exceeded age-matched healthy donors and tracked circulating CD8+ T-cell counts.

The germline CDR1 and CDR2 sequences are SGHRS and YFSETQ. The ends were cut back, 0 bases at V and 2 bases at J, with 6 bases in the middle. The CDR3 covers 14 residues. The sequence was collected from a human donor with chronic lymphocytic leukemia. Sequencing used PBMCs, obtained after 36 months of ibrutinib treatment. The V and J genes are TRBV5-1 and TRBJ1-3; no firm D call. This CDR3 reads CASSLDLAGNTIYF. CDR3 DNA sequence: TGCGCCAGCAGCTTGGATCTGGCTGGAAACACCATATATTTT.